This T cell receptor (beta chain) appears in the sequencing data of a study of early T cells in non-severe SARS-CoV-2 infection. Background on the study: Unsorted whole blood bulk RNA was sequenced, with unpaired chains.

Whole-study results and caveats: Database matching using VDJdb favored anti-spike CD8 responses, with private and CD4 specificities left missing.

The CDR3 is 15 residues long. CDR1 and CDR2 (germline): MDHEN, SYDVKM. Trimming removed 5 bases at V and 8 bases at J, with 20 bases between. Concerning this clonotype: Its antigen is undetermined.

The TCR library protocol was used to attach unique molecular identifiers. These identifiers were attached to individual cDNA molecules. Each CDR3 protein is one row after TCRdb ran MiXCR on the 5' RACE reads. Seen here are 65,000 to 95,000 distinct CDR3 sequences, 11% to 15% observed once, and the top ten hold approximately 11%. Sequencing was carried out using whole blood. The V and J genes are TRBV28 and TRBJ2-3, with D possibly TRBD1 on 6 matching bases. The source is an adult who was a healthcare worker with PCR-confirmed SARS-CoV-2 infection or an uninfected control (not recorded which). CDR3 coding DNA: TGTGCCAGCAGTCCCGTGGGACACACCAGAGGTACGCAGTATTTT. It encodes CASSPVGHTRGTQYF.